This TCR beta chain was recovered during a study of blood T cell repertoires in COVID-19 (dated by TCRdb to the early 2020s). In the study overall: The collaborator samples originated in the United States, Italy and Spain and spanned the acute and convalescent phases of COVID-19. The samples were drawn from two sources: the first 160 participants of the ongoing ImmuneRACE study, and 1,000 to 1,500 subjects contributed by 6 global collaborators. HLA class I and class II types, where available, came from metadata supplied by the sample provider rather than from assay-based typing. Nearly every sample came with metadata listing a de-identified subject ID, COVID-19 status, age in years and sex. The dataset comprised deeply sampled blood TCRbeta repertoires from subjects exposed to, actively infected with, or recovered from COVID-19. The repertoires were made available in a free public database intended to serve as a resource for research on the immune response to SARS-CoV-2. The material from the prospective study consisted of cDNA or gDNA derived from T cells, B-cell-depleted T cells, or PBMCs. Paper-wide results and their limitations: Clinical and demographic metadata were provided uncurated, with the amount varying by source and participant.

Measured from the cysteine to the phenylalanine, the CDR3 is 15 residues long. Of all the DNA, just the CDR3 is kept, 45 bases in frame from base 1. Taken from the germline V gene, the CDR1 and CDR2 loops are SNHLY and FYNNEI. V is reduced by 6 bases and J by 0 bases, leaving a spacing of 11 bases between them. About this clone itself: What antigen it recognizes has not been identified. No qualities accompany the bases; no much larger clone lies one base away.

In Seattle, one collaborating source enrolled patients while the infection was active and tracked those patients longitudinally over the course of disease. Collaborating institutions collected whole blood in K2EDTA tubes following their own protocols. For TCRbeta analysis, collaborators shipped samples as frozen whole blood, isolated PBMCs, or DNA extracted from either of those sample types. TCRbeta CDR3 regions were amplified from genomic DNA using the immunoSEQ Assay, a bias-controlled multiplex PCR. The authors' pipeline ran thus. Within the assay, amplification of reference gene primers was used to estimate how many nucleated cells each sample contained. To quantify the absolute abundance of each unique TCRbeta CDR3 rearrangement, sequence reads were collapsed and filtered. For each sample, productive Simpson clonality was calculated as the square root of Simpson's diversity index over productive rearrangements. Sourced from immuneACCESS, this table was stored by TCRdb with only in-frame sequences that have V and J called. A share of the clones is absent; for the studies checked, an unresolved V gene accounts for under half, and the remainder has no known explanation. V, J and clone size reflect that table, while D and trimming were determined from the DNA. The sample table shows 200,000 to 250,000 clones, and about 88% are seen once. Of the sample, about 10% is held by the ten largest clones.

The clonotype comes from a woman aged 45-65 years with COVID-19, enrolled during active disease. Sequenced material: peripheral blood. The chain uses TRBV2 and TRBJ2-2; tentative D gene TRBD1, with 7 bases matching. The CDR3 amino acid sequence is: CASRAGQTNTGELFF. Here is the DNA: TGTGCCAGCAGGGCGGGACAGACGAACACCGGGGAGCTGTTTTTT.